The 22 T cell receptor beta chains below come from one sample, sequenced in a study of glioma-infiltrating T cells. Amplification of TCR alpha and beta CDR3 regions from RNA used iRepertoire nested multiplex PCR. Each CDR3 protein is one row after TCRdb ran MiXCR on the multiplex PCR reads. The sample carries a few hundred thousand distinct CDR3 sequences, approximately 42% recorded once. Sequenced input: glioma tissue, nonneoplastic brain tissue, or PBMCs (not recorded which). The receptors derive from a human donor with low-grade glioma or glioblastoma, undergoing nonglioma brain surgery, or in good health (not recorded which).

The chain carries TRBV24-1 and TRBJ2-3, with D hard to call. V was pared by 7 bases and J by 6 bases, with 13 bases between. Germline CDR1 KGHDR, CDR2 SFDVKD. The CDR3 has 13 residues. The CDR3 nucleotides are TGTGCCACCAGGTCGCAGGCTCTCGATACGCAGTATTTT. This translates into CATRSQALDTQYF.

This clonotype has at least ten counts. V and J are TRBV20-1 and TRBJ2-3; 9 bases line up with TRBD2. V gave up 4 bases and J gave up 6 bases; unmatched junction bases: 11. The CDR3 loop spans 15 amino acids. The V gene's germline CDR1 is DFQATT and CDR2 SNEGSKA (reference sequence). CDR3 amino acids: CSANPTSGAYDTQYF. CDR3 bases: TGCAGTGCTAACCCGACTAGCGGAGCCTACGATACGCAGTATTTT.

The chain is built from TRBV6-5 and TRBJ2-5, with 8 bases fitting TRBD2. The V gene's germline CDR1 is MNHEY and CDR2 SVGAGI. The trim removed 6 bases at V and 2 bases at J, leaving 8 bases unmatched. CDR3 length: 15 amino acids. CDR3 residues: CASRRVAGIQETQYF. CDR3 bases: TGTGCCAGCAGGAGGGTAGCGGGGATTCAAGAGACCCAGTACTTC.

There are many counts of this clonotype. The chain recombines TRBV6-1 with TRBJ2-7; 11 bases match TRBD1. This CDR3 region has 14 residues. CDR1 is MNHNS and CDR2 is SASEGT in the germline V gene. V was clipped by 6 bases and J by 6 bases; unmatched bases: 7. CDR3 in amino acids: CASRLGQGAIEQYF. DNA of the CDR3: TGTGCCAGCAGACTTGGACAGGGGGCAATCGAGCAGTACTTC.

The sample holds many counts of this clonotype. The chain uses TRBV28 and TRBJ2-1; either TRBD1 or TRBD2 may supply D (5 bases each). The CDR3 runs to 13 residues. V lost 8 bases, J lost 4 bases, and 12 bases lay in between. Germline CDR1 reads MDHEN; CDR2 reads SYDVKM. The CDR3 DNA sequence: TGTGCCAGCGAGGGGTGGCTGTACAATGAGCAGTTCTTC. As protein: CASEGWLYNEQFF.

This chain connects TRBV7-2 to TRBJ1-1; no clear D. Germline values: CDR1 SGHTA, CDR2 FQGNSA. V gave up 3 bases and J gave up 6 bases, with 11 bases separating them. CDR3 length equals 13 residues. CDR3 nucleotide sequence: TGTGCCAGCAGCTTTCCCCGTAGGCCTGAAGCTTTCTTT. Translation gives CASSFPRRPEAFF. The full variable domain, with the rest looked up from reference TRBV7-2 and TRBJ1-1, is GAGVSQSPSNKVTEKGKDVELRCDPISGHTALYWYRQSLGQGLEFLIYFQGNSAPDKSGLPSDRFSAERTGGSVSTLTIQRTQQEDSAVYLCASSFPRRPEAFFGQGTRLTVV.

The chain carries TRBV5-4 and TRBJ2-1; perhaps D is TRBD1 or TRBD2 (5 bases each). The V and J ends lost 2 bases and 6 bases respectively, with 15 bases between them. The CDR3 extends over 15 amino acids. Germline-derived CDR1 and CDR2 are SGHNT and YYREEE (reference sequence). DNA for the CDR3: TGTGCCAGCAGCTTCTGGGACCTAATTACCAATGAGCAGTTCTTC. It yields the protein CASSFWDLITNEQFF.

Note on this clonotype: One end of the junction does not line up with germline, which may come from a read error. The chain couples TRBV20-1 to TRBJ2-5; no definite D call. Germline CDR1 reads DFQATT; CDR2 reads SNEGSKA (reference sequence). This CDR3 has 15 residues. The CDR3 DNA follows: TGCAGTGCTCGTCCTAAATCTTGGTACCAAGGGACCCAGTACTTC. This gives the protein CSARPKSWYQGTQYF.

To note about this clonotype: A much larger clone differs from this one at a single base, so this may be a read error. V and J are TRBV6-1 and TRBJ1-4; D unclear. Germline V gene sequence: CDR1 MNHNS, CDR2 SASEGT. The CDR3 covers 15 residues. This CDR3 is CASSEADGLNEKPFF. As DNA, the CDR3 is TGTGCCAGCAGTGAAGCCGACGGACTTAATGAAAAACCGTTTTTT.

V usage is TRBV20-1 and J usage is TRBJ2-2, with TRBD2 as a possible D gene (5 bases). V lost 3 bases and J lost 4, with 12 bases in between. The CDR3 length is 14 residues. Germline V CDR1 and CDR2: DFQATT, SNEGSKA (reference sequence). In DNA form, the CDR3 reads TGCAGTGCTAGGGACTCCCTGATCACCGGGGAGCTGTTTTTT. Translating gives CSARDSLITGELFF.

The chain joins TRBV5-1 to TRBJ2-1; tentatively, D is TRBD2 (7 bases). The CDR3 sequence is 14 residues long. V shed 6 bases and J shed 8 bases, with 18 bases lying between them. The germline gives CDR1 SGHRS, CDR2 YFSETQ. In DNA, the CDR3 is TGCGCCAGCAAAAAGAACAGGGAGGGTGATGAGCAGTTCTTC. It translates to CASKKNREGDEQFF. The full variable domain, its missing parts supplied by reference TRBV5-1 and TRBJ2-1, is KAGVTQTPRYLIKTRGQQVTLSCSPISGHRSVSWYQQTPGQGLQFLFEYFSETQRNKGNFPGRFSGRQFSNSRSEMNVSTLELGDSALYLCASKKNREGDEQFFGPGTRLTVL.

The chain joins TRBV7-8 to TRBJ2-4; TRBD1 agrees at 8 bases. This CDR3 region has 14 residues. Germline loops: CDR1 SGHVS, CDR2 FQNEAQ. The ends lost 0 bases at V and 6 bases at J; junction bases unmatched: 1. CDR3 nucleotides: TGTGCCAGCAGCTTAGCGCAGGGGGCAAACATTCAGTACTTC. It specifies CASSLAQGANIQYF.

Of note for this clonotype: A much larger clone differs from this one at a single base, so this may be a read error. The gene calls are TRBV28 and TRBJ2-1; no reliable D call. The CDR3 is made up of 13 amino acids. Per germline, CDR1 MDHEN and CDR2 SYDVKM. V gave up 5 bases and J gave up 10 bases, with 15 bases separating them. The CDR3 DNA reads as TGTGCCAGCAGTCGATACGACAACTACGAGCAGTTCTTC. This sequence encodes CASSRYDNYEQFF.

This clonotype was detected a few times. This chain links TRBV28 with TRBJ2-1; 16 bases map to TRBD2. J gave up 8 bases and V 5 bases, and 3 bases lay outside the gene matches. The length of the CDR3 is 15 residues. The V gene's germline CDR1 is MDHEN and CDR2 SYDVKM. CDR3 in DNA: TGTGCCAGCAGTCCAGGGACTAGCGGGAGGGATGAGCAGTTCTTC. As protein: CASSPGTSGRDEQFF.

V and J are TRBV11-2 and TRBJ1-4; the D is unclear. CDR1 and CDR2 from the germline V gene are SGHAT and FQNNGV. CDR3 length: 15 amino acids. Trimming took 1 base from V and 2 from J, leaving 8 bases between them. The CDR3 DNA sequence: TGTGCCAGCAGCTTAGGCAGGATCACTAATGAAAAACTGTTTTTT. This sequence encodes CASSLGRITNEKLFF.

This clonotype was seen more than once but under ten times. The rearrangement uses TRBV20-1 and TRBJ2-7; TRBD2 aligns across 7 bases. The germline CDR1 and CDR2 sequences are DFQATT and SNEGSKA (reference sequence). V gave up 1 base and J gave up 3 bases; unmatched junction bases: 12. The CDR3 is made up of 16 amino acids. CDR3 amino acids: CSARVRGQGGSYEQYF. In DNA, the CDR3 is TGCAGTGCTAGAGTAAGAGGGCAGGGAGGGAGCTACGAGCAGTACTTC.

About this clonotype: A much larger clonotype is one base distant, so this may be a read error. This chain joins TRBV27 and TRBJ2-1, with 10 bases lining up with TRBD1. CDR1 and CDR2 (germline): MNHEY, SMNVEV (reference sequence). The V and J ends lost 5 bases and 10 bases, in that order; junction bases with no gene match: 11. The CDR3 contains 15 residues. The CDR3, as DNA: TGTGCCAGCAGTCTCAGGACAGGGGGGAATCAGGAGCAGTTCTTC. It specifies CASSLRTGGNQEQFF.

J is TRBJ2-7 and V is TRBV7-8; D might be TRBD1 (5 bases). CDR1 is SGHVS and CDR2 is FQNEAQ in the germline V gene. This CDR3 spans 18 amino acids. The ends were cut back, 0 bases at V and 3 bases at J, with 21 bases in the middle. CDR3 amino acids: CASSLAARGYRTGYEQYF. CDR3 nucleotide sequence: TGTGCCAGCAGCTTAGCGGCAAGGGGCTATCGAACGGGCTACGAGCAGTACTTC.

This clonotype was recorded many times. This rearrangement joins TRBV6-6 to TRBJ2-1; D perhaps matches TRBD1 (6 bases). V was clipped by 2 bases and J by 2 bases, with 7 bases between them. The V gene's germline CDR1 is MNHNY and CDR2 SVGAGI (reference sequence). The CDR3 contains 14 residues. The CDR3 DNA reads TGTGCCAGCAGTTACCCAGGGGCCTACAATGAGCAGTTCTTC. As protein: CASSYPGAYNEQFF.

This clonotype has just a few counts. V gene TRBV6-5 combines with J gene TRBJ1-2; D is unresolved. This CDR3 has 11 amino acids. V lost 6 bases and J 7 bases, leaving 9 bases between the germline ends. Germline CDR1 reads MNHEY; CDR2 reads SVGAGI. The CDR3 protein is CASSQAGGYTF. CDR3 DNA sequence: TGTGCCAGCAGCCAAGCGGGTGGCTACACCTTC.

This clonotype was recorded at least ten times. The chain has TRBV20-1 and TRBJ2-7; a possible D gene is TRBD2 (6 bases). The CDR3 runs 13 residues. Per germline, CDR1 DFQATT and CDR2 SNEGSKA (reference sequence). Trimming took off 1 base at V and 5 bases at J, with 12 bases between the two ends. The CDR3 spells CSARVGGRDEQYF. In nucleotides, the CDR3 is TGCAGTGCTAGAGTGGGAGGACGCGACGAGCAGTACTTC.

This clonotype occurred a few times. This chain joins TRBV27 and TRBJ2-5; D may be TRBD1 (6 bases). The CDR3 contains 15 residues. Between the trimmed V and J ends, which lost 1 base and 1 base, there was a span of 10 bases. Germline CDR1 and CDR2: MNHEY and SMNVEV (reference sequence). The CDR3 coding sequence is TGTGCCAGCAGTTTATGGCAGGGGTCCCAAGAGACCCAGTACTTC. This sequence encodes CASSLWQGSQETQYF.